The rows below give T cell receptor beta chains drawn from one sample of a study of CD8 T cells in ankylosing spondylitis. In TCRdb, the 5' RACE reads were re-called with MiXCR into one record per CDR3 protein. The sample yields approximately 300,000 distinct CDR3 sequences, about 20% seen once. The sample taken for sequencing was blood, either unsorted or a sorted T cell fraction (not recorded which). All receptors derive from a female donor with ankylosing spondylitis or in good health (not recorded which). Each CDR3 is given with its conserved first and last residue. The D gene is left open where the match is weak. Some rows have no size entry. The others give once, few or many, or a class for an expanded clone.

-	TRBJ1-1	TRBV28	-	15	TGTGCCAGCAGTTCCTCCGGAAGGCTGAACACTGAAGCTTTCTTT	CASSSSGRLNTEAFF
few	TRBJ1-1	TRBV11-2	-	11	TGTGCCAGCCAAGGGGGCACTGAAGCTTTCTTT	CASQGGTEAFF
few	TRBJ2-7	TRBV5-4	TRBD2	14	TGTGCCAGCAGCACCGACCGGGGGGTCTACGAGCAGTACTTC	CASSTDRGVYEQYF
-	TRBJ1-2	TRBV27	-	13	TGTGCCAGCAGTTTACAGGGTACCGGAGGCTACACCTTC	CASSLQGTGGYTF
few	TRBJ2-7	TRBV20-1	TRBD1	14	TGCAGTGCTAGCCTTACAGGGGCCGGCTACGAGCAGTACTTC	CSASLTGAGYEQYF
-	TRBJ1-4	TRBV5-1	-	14	TGCGCCAGCAGCCCCGGGGGGGGCGGAGAAAAACTGTTTTTT	CASSPGGGGEKLFF
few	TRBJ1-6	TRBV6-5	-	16	TGTGCCAGCAGTTACTTCCTCGGGGGAGGTAATTCACCCCTCCACTTT	CASSYFLGGGNSPLHF
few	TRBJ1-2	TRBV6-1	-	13	TGTGCCAGCAGCCCGGCTTCAAGGGGAGGCTACACCTTC	CASSPASRGGYTF
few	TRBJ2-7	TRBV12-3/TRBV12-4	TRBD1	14	TGTGCCAGCAGTCCCCTCGGGACAGCCTACGAGCAGTACTTC	CASSPLGTAYEQYF
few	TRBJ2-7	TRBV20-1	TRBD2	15	TGCAGTGCTAGAGATACGGCTAGCGGGAGCTACGAGCAGTACTTC	CSARDTASGSYEQYF
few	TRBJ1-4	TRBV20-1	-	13	TGCAGTGCTAGGGGCGGGATAGATGAAAAACTGTTTTTT	CSARGGIDEKLFF
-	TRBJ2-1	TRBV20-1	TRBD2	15	TGCAGTGCTAGGCCCCGGGCTAGCGGGAGTAATGAGCAGTTCTTC	CSARPRASGSNEQFF
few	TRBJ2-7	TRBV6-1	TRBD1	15	TGTGCCAGCAAAACAATGACAGGGGAAGATAACGAGCAGTACTTC	CASKTMTGEDNEQYF
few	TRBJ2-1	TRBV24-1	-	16	TGTGCCACCAGTGATTTGAAGGACTACCGTTACAATGAGCAGTTCTTC	CATSDLKDYRYNEQFF
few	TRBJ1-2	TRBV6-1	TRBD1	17	TGTGCCAGCAGGCCCGGGACAGGGGTCGGAGGGGGGGGCGGCTACACCTTC	CASRPGTGVGGGGGYTF
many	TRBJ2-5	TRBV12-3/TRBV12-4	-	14	TGTGCCAGCAGCCGACGACAGTACCAAGAGACCCAGTACTTC	CASSRRQYQETQYF
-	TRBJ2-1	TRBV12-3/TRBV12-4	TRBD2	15	TGTGCCAGCAATCCTCCGGGACTAGCGGCCAATGAGCAGTTCTTC	CASNPPGLAANEQFF
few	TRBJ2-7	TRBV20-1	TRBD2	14	TGCAGTGGAGCCCCCGGGACTAATTCTTACGAGCAGTACTTC	CSGAPGTNSYEQYF
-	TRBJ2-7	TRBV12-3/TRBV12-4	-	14	TGTGCCAGCAGTCCCGGGACGGGGTTCGACGAGCAGTACTTC	CASSPGTGFDEQYF
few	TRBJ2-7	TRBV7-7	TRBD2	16	TGTGCCAGCAGCCCGGGACTAGCGGGAGCGTTTGGCGAGCAGTACTTC	CASSPGLAGAFGEQYF
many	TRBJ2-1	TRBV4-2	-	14	TGTGCCAGCAGCCGTAGCCTGTCCTACAATGAGCAGTTCTTC	CASSRSLSYNEQFF
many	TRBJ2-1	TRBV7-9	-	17	TGTGCCAGCAGCCCCCCCAAGGCGCGATACTCCTACAATGAGCAGTTCTTC	CASSPPKARYSYNEQFF
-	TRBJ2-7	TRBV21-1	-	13	TGTGTACGACGAAGCAAAGTCGGTTACGAGCAGTACTTC	CVRRSKVGYEQYF
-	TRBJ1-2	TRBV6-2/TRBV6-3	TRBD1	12	TGTGCCAGCAGTCGCGACAGGGGCGGCTACACCTTC	CASSRDRGGYTF
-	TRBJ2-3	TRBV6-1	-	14	TGTGCCAGCAGGAGACAGCTATTCACAGATACGCAGTATTTT	CASRRQLFTDTQYF
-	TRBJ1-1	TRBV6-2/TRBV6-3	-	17	TGTGCCAGCAGTCCTTCTTACGGGAGGGAAGGCCCCACTGAAGCTTTCTTT	CASSPSYGREGPTEAFF
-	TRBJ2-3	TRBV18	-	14	TGTGCCAGCTTTAGCGGTAGTAGTACAGATACGCAGTATTTT	CASFSGSSTDTQYF
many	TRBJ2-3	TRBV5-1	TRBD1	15	TGCGCCAGCAGCTTTCGGGACAGACTCACAGATACGCAGTATTTT	CASSFRDRLTDTQYF
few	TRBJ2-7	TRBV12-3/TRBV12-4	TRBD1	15	TGTGCCAGCAGTTCGTGGGGGACAGGGAATTACGAGCAGTACTTC	CASSSWGTGNYEQYF
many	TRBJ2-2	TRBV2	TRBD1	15	TGTGCCAGCAGTCCGGGGACAGGGAACACCGGGGAGCTGTTTTTT	CASSPGTGNTGELFF
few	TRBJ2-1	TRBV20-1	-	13	TGCAGTGCTAGTAAGGGCGGGTACAATGAGCAGTTCTTC	CSASKGGYNEQFF
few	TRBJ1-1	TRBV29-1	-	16	TGCAGCGTTGAAACTCCGGGACTGATCATGAACACTGAAGCTTTCTTT	CSVETPGLIMNTEAFF
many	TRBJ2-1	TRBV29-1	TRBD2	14	TGCAGCGTTGTAGGCGGGAGCTCCTACAATGAGCAGTTCTTC	CSVVGGSSYNEQFF
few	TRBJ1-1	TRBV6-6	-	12	TGTGCCAGCAGCCCGGGCCACACTGAAGCTTTCTTT	CASSPGHTEAFF
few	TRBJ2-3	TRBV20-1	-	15	TGCAGTGCTGGAGAGCTAGGGGCAGGCGCGGATACGCAGTATTTT	CSAGELGAGADTQYF
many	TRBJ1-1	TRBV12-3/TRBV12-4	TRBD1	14	TGTGCCAGCAGCCTCAGGACAGGGGTAGGTGAAGCTTTCTTT	CASSLRTGVGEAFF
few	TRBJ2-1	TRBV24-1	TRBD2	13	TGTGCCACCAGTACGGGAGGACGCAATGAGCAGTTCTTC	CATSTGGRNEQFF
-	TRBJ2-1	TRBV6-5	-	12	TGTGCCAGCACCTCAAGGGTGAATGAGCAGTTCTTC	CASTSRVNEQFF
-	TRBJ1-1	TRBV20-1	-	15	TGCAGTGCTAAATTTACAGGGTACAGGAACACTGAAGCTTTCTTT	CSAKFTGYRNTEAFF
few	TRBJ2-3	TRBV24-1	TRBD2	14	TGTGCCACCAGGACAACTAGCGGGGCAGATACGCAGTATTTT	CATRTTSGADTQYF
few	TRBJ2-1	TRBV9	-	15	TGTGCCAGCAGCGTAAGTGGCGGAGTCGCAAATGAGCAGTTCTTC	CASSVSGGVANEQFF
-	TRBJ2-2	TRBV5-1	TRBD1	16	TGCGCCAGCACCCCCCTCTCTCAGGGGGCCACCGGGGAGCTGTTTTTT	CASTPLSQGATGELFF
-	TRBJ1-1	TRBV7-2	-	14	TGTGCCAGCAGCGTACAGGGTCAGAACACTGAAGCTTTCTTT	CASSVQGQNTEAFF
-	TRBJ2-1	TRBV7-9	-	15	TGTGCCAGCAGCAAAAGCGGGTTCTCCTACAATGAGCAGTTCTTC	CASSKSGFSYNEQFF
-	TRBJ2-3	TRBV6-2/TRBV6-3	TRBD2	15	TGTGCCAGCAGTTTTTTAGCGGGAGCGACAGATACGCAGTATTTT	CASSFLAGATDTQYF
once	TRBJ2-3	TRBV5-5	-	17	TGTGCCAGCAGTCCCGCCGGCCGCACAACTAGCACAGATACGCAGTATTTT	CASSPAGRTTSTDTQYF
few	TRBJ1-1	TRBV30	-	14	TGTGCCTGGAGTGTAACCACCCAGAACACTGAAGCTTTCTTT	CAWSVTTQNTEAFF
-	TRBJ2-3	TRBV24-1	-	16	TGTGCCACCAGTGATTTGAGGGGGGGTGTCACAGATACGCAGTATTTT	CATSDLRGGVTDTQYF
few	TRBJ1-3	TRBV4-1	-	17	TGCGCCAGCAGCCACGCCCGACGGGGCATCTCTGGAAACACCATGTATTTT	CASSHARRGISGNTMYF
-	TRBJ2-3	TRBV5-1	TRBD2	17	TGCGCCAGCAGCCCACGACTAGCGGGAGTTCTGCCAGATACGCAGTATTTT	CASSPRLAGVLPDTQYF
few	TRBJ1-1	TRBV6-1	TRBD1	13	TGTGCCACTTACAGGGGGCGGAACACTGAAGCTTTCTTT	CATYRGRNTEAFF
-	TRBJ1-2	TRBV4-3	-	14	TGCGCCAGCAGCCAAGATCCCCGCTTATATGGCTACACCTTC	CASSQDPRLYGYTF
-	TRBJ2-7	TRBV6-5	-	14	TGTGCCAGCAGTTACTTAGCAAGGGGATACGAGCAGTACTTC	CASSYLARGYEQYF
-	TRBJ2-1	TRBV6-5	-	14	TGTGCCAGCAGTTACTCCCAACTAGCAAATGAGCAGTTCTTC	CASSYSQLANEQFF
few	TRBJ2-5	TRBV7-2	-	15	TGTGCCAGCAGCTTAGGGGGGGCGGGGTTAGAGACCCAGTACTTC	CASSLGGAGLETQYF